This T cell receptor beta chain was recovered during a study of identifying expanded T cells in peripheral blood. Study-wide findings and caveats: Across healthy donors, higher total template counts meant significantly greater approximately two-week count variance. Differentially abundant clones: about 1.2 between replicates, 16.4 at roughly 15 days, around 20 at four.

Germline loops: CDR1 LNHDA, CDR2 SQIVND (reference sequence). The trim removed 8 bases at V and 4 bases at J, leaving 21 bases unmatched. The length of the CDR3 is 19 residues. Only one count was recorded for this clone. Its antigen is unknown. During the collection period, no donor immune events like infections were recorded. Clones were read by immunoSEQ multiplex PCR, and TCRdb kept only the in-frame ones, dropping some. Of about 100,000 clones in the sample, 88% were seen once. The specimen was blood. This receptor was taken from a person aged 18 to 70 in good health. V is TRBV19 and J is TRBJ2-5, with 11 bases that match TRBD1. CDR3 DNA: TGTGCCAGTGAGCCCGGGACAGGGGGTTTAAGCGGGAGAGGAGAGACCCAGTACTTC. Translating gives CASEPGTGGLSGRGETQYF.